One sample yielded the 21 T cell receptor beta chains listed below, sequenced in a study of CD8 T cells in ankylosing spondylitis (dated by TCRdb to 2016 to 2017). Libraries were built with 5' RACE. The listed sequencing device is Illumina HiSeq 2500. TCRdb reprocessed the public reads (quality trimming at Q25 with fastp, clone calling with MiXCR) and kept in-frame beta chains. For every CDR3 protein sequence, its rows merge into one entry that carries the most common genes and DNA. In this sample the table shows 100,000 to 150,000 distinct CDR3 sequences, 9.3% of which occur a single time. The ten largest make up about 3.6% of the sample. Sequences were obtained from blood, either unsorted or a sorted T cell fraction (not recorded which). The receptors here all came from a male donor with ankylosing spondylitis or in good health (not recorded which).

This sequence joins TRBV7-2 and TRBJ2-7; the match to TRBD2 covers 7 bases. V lost 4 bases to trimming and J lost 5 bases; unmatched junction nucleotides: 8. The CDR3 runs to 14 residues. CDR1 is SGHTA and CDR2 is FQGNSA in the germline V gene. The CDR3 is CASSYGTTFNEQYF. The CDR3 nucleotides read TGTGCCAGCAGCTACGGGACTACCTTTAACGAGCAGTACTTC.

With respect to this clonotype: A much larger clone lies one base from this, so it may be a read error. This chain uses TRBV20-1 with TRBJ2-3, with D perhaps TRBD1 (5 bases). The ends were cut back, 6 bases at V and 0 bases at J, with 16 bases in the middle. Germline CDR1 DFQATT, CDR2 SNEGSKA (reference sequence). CDR3 size: 15 residues. The CDR3 nucleotides are TGCAGTGCCACAACCCGGCACAGGAGCACAGATACGCAGTATTTT. Encoded protein: CSATTRHRSTDTQYF.

This clonotype was counted a few times. The V gene is TRBV20-1, the J gene TRBJ2-5, with 9 bases fitting TRBD1. V dropped 3 bases and J dropped 4; count of bases not matched to a gene: 9. CDR1 DFQATT and CDR2 SNEGSKA come from the germline V gene (reference sequence). This CDR3 is built from 15 residues. The CDR3, as DNA: TGCAGTGCTAGCGTTACAGGGGGCGCGTTAGAGACCCAGTACTTC. Residues: CSASVTGGALETQYF.

The genes are TRBV7-6 and TRBJ2-2; no firm D call. Germline V gene sequence: CDR1 SGHVS, CDR2 FNYEAQ. V shed 2 bases and J shed 4 bases, with 5 bases lying between them. The CDR3 is 13 amino acids. The CDR3 sequence is CASSLLPTGELFF. CDR3 sequence (DNA): TGTGCCAGCAGCTTATTACCCACCGGGGAGCTGTTTTTT.

This chain uses TRBV5-5 with TRBJ1-3; 9 positions match TRBD1. J was trimmed by 1 base and V by 3 bases; bases with no gene match: 5. CDR1 is SGHKS, CDR2 YYEKEE, per germline (reference sequence). CDR3 length: 16 residues. CDR3 sequence (DNA): TGTGCCAGCAGCTGGGGGACAGGGAGATCTGGAAACACCATATATTTT. Protein product: CASSWGTGRSGNTIYF.

This clonotype came up many times. The gene calls are TRBV12-3 or TRBV12-4 and TRBJ2-2, with a weak D call TRBD2 (6 bases). V gave up 10 bases and J gave up 5 bases, with 20 bases separating them. The CDR3 length is 15 residues. As DNA, the CDR3 is TGTGCCATCCTTATCCGGGAGAAAGGGACCGGGGAGCTGTTTTTT. Amino acid sequence: CAILIREKGTGELFF.

The table lists this clonotype with a few counts. The V gene is TRBV28, the J gene TRBJ1-4, with unresolved D. Trimming took 10 bases from V and 7 from J, leaving 1 base between them. CDR3 size: 8 residues. Germline V gene data show CDR1 as MDHEN and CDR2 as SYDVKM. CDR3 bases: TGTGCCACTGAAAAACTGTTTTTT. Translated: CATEKLFF.

This clonotype was counted at least ten times. The V gene is TRBV29-1, the J gene TRBJ2-1, with 8 bases identical to TRBD2. The CDR3 totals 14 residues. The germline V gene encodes CDR1 SQVTM and CDR2 ANQGSEA. V was pared by 4 bases and J by 9 bases, with 11 bases of the junction left unmatched. DNA of the CDR3: TGCAGCGTTGGGGGTAGGACTAGCTTGTTTGAGCAGTTCTTC. Translating gives CSVGGRTSLFEQFF.

At least ten counts were recorded for this clonotype. Because the CDR3's place on the DNA is in doubt, the DNA is left out and the CDR3 is given as listed by TCRdb. The chain combines TRBV11-1 with TRBJ2-7; whether TRBD2, the table's D call, matches the DNA was not checked. The germline V gene has CDR1 SGHAT and CDR2 FQDESV (reference sequence). With termini counted, the CDR3 has 16 amino acids. CDR3 loop: CASSLGQEDPLCQQYF.

This clonotype was detected many times. The V call is TRBV15, the J call TRBJ2-7, with 8 bases fitting TRBD2. This CDR3 has 13 amino acids. V shed 6 bases and J 2 bases; nucleotides not matched to a gene: 3. Germline values: CDR1 LNHNV, CDR2 YYDKDF (reference sequence). The CDR3 DNA follows: TGTGCCACCAGTCTCGGGAGGGCCTACGAGCAGTACTTC. Protein product: CATSLGRAYEQYF.

This clonotype was detected ten times or more. The V gene is TRBV9, the J gene TRBJ2-7; the match to TRBD2 covers 8 bases. V lost 3 bases to trimming and J lost 0 bases; unmatched junction nucleotides: 8. The CDR3 is 16 residues long. CDR1 and CDR2 (germline): SGDLS, YYNGEE. The CDR3 is CASSGLAYASSYEQYF. The CDR3 DNA reads TGTGCCAGCAGCGGACTAGCGTACGCCAGCTCCTACGAGCAGTACTTC.

This clonotype was counted at least ten times. This chain joins TRBV20-1 and TRBJ2-5; D is unresolved. The length of the CDR3 is 11 residues. Trimming stripped 1 base from V and 4 bases from J, with 4 bases between. Germline V gene data show CDR1 as DFQATT and CDR2 as SNEGSKA (reference sequence). The CDR3 loop is CSARAGETQYF. CDR3 sequence (DNA): TGCAGTGCTAGAGCGGGAGAGACCCAGTACTTC.

The sample holds many counts of this clonotype. J is TRBJ2-1 and V is TRBV6-2 or TRBV6-3; D is unclear. The germline CDR1 and CDR2 sequences are MNHEY and SVGEGT. The CDR3 has 12 residues. V was shortened by 6 bases and J by 10 bases, with 13 bases between the two germline ends. The CDR3 loop is CASSREDWEQFF. In DNA form, the CDR3 reads TGTGCCAGCAGCCGAGAGGATTGGGAGCAGTTCTTC.

This clonotype was detected many times. The chain combines TRBV29-1 with TRBJ1-1; D is undetermined. With 5 bases removed from V and 0 bases from J, the gap between germline ends came to 10 bases. This CDR3 comprises 13 residues. Germline-derived CDR1 and CDR2 are SQVTM and ANQGSEA. This CDR3 is CSVTGRLNTEAFF. The DNA of the CDR3 is TGCAGCGTTACGGGGAGGTTGAACACTGAAGCTTTCTTT.

This clonotype was detected many times. CDR3 loop: CASSLDGGTVGELFF. CDR3 bases: TGTGCCAGCAGCTTAGACGGCGGAACCGTAGGGGAGCTGTTTTTT. The J gene is TRBJ2-2, the V gene TRBV11-2; D not certain. V was trimmed by 0 bases and J by 8 bases, leaving 13 bases between them. Germline CDR1 SGHAT, CDR2 FQNNGV. The CDR3 is 15 amino acids.

This clonotype was seen more than once but under ten times. The chain is built from TRBV20-1 and TRBJ2-2, with 8 bases matching TRBD2. There are 14 residues in the CDR3. After removal of 6 bases from V and 4 bases from J, the junction contained 7 bases not matched to a gene. Germline CDR1 and CDR2: DFQATT and SNEGSKA (reference sequence). In DNA, the CDR3 is TGCAGTGCCGCCGGGACTAGAGGCACCGGGGAGCTGTTTTTT. This gives the protein CSAAGTRGTGELFF.

In this sample, this clonotype turned up a few times. This chain joins TRBV9 and TRBJ2-2; TRBD2 aligns across 10 bases. The CDR3 is made up of 19 amino acids. V was clipped by 3 bases and J by 0 bases; unmatched bases: 11. Germline CDR1 and CDR2: SGDLS and YYNGEE. Here the CDR3 DNA reads TGTGCCAGCAGCGGGGGGAGGGGACTAGCGTTCGCGAACACCGGGGAGCTGTTTTTT. Translated: CASSGGRGLAFANTGELFF.

This clonotype was seen ten or more times. The chain has TRBV5-1 and TRBJ2-5; a weak D match, TRBD2 (6 bases). This CDR3 region has 16 residues. Trimming cost V 1 base and J 3 bases, with 16 bases left between them. Germline-derived CDR1 and CDR2 are SGHRS and YFSETQ. The CDR3 coding sequence is TGCGCCAGCAGCTTGTTGGGGACTCTCTCCAAAGAGACCCAGTACTTC. As protein: CASSLLGTLSKETQYF.

This clonotype was seen many times. The chain has TRBV7-6 and TRBJ2-1; D might be TRBD1 or TRBD2, each matching 5 bases. Germline V gene data show CDR1 as SGHVS and CDR2 as FNYEAQ. The V and J ends lost 0 bases and 10 bases respectively, with 13 bases between them. CDR3 size: 14 residues. The CDR3 DNA reads as TGTGCCAGCAGCTTAGCGGGGGACCTCAAAGAGCAGTTCTTC. Amino acids: CASSLAGDLKEQFF.

This clonotype was detected many times. The gene calls are TRBV29-1 and TRBJ2-7; D not resolved. Germline V lookup: CDR1 SQVTM, CDR2 ANQGSEA. V lost 2 bases and J 3 bases, leaving 11 bases between the germline ends. There are 13 residues in the CDR3. CDR3 in amino acids: CSVELGFGYEQYF. The DNA of the CDR3 is TGCAGCGTTGAATTGGGGTTCGGCTACGAGCAGTACTTC.

This clonotype was recorded at least ten times. The V call is TRBV3-1, the J call TRBJ2-7; D is unclear. CDR1 is LGHDT and CDR2 is YNNKEL in the germline V gene (reference sequence). Trimming took off 4 bases at V and 3 bases at J, with 16 bases between the two ends. This CDR3 is 15 amino acids long. The DNA of the CDR3 is TGTGCCAGCAGCCCCAATCCCGACCCGGACTACGAGCAGTACTTC. This sequence encodes CASSPNPDPDYEQYF.